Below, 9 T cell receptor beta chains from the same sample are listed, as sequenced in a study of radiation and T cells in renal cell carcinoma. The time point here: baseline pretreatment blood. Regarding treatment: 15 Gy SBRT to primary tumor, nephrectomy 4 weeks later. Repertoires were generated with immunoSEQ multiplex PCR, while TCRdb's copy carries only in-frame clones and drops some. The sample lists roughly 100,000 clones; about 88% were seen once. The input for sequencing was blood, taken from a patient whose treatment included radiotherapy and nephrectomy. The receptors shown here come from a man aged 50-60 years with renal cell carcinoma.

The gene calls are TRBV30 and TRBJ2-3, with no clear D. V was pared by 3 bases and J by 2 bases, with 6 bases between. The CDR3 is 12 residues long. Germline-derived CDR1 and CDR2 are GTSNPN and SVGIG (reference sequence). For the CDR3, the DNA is TGTGCCTGGAGGGGATTCACAGATACGCAGTATTTT. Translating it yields CAWRGFTDTQYF.

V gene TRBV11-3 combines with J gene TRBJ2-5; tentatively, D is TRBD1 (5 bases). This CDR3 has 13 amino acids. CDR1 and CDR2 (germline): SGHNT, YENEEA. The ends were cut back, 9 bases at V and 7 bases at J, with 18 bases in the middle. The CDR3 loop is CARTETLFRTQYF. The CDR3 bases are TGTGCCAGGACAGAAACCCTTTTTCGGACCCAGTACTTC.

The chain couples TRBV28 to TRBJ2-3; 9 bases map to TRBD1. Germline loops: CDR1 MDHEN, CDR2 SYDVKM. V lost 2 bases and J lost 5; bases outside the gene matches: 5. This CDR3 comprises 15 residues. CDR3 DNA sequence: TGTGCCAGCAGTTTACCGGGGACAGGGATAGATACGCAGTATTTT. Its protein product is CASSLPGTGIDTQYF.

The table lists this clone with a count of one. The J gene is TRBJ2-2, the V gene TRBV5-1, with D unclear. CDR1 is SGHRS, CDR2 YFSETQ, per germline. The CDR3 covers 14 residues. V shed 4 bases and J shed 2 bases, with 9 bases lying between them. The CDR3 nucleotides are TGCGCCAGCAGCGTAGGAGCCAACACCGGGGAGCTGTTTTTT. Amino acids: CASSVGANTGELFF.

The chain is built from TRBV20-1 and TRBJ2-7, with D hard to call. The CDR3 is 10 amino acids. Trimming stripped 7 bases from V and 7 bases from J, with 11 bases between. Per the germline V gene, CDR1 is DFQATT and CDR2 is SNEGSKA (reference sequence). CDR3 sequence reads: CSVPTPEQYF. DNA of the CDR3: TGCAGTGTTCCTACTCCAGAGCAGTACTTC.

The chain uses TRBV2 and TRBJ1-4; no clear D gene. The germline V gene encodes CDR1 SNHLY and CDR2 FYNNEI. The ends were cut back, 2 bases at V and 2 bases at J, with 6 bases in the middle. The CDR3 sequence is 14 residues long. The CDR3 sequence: CASSEQVTNEKLFF. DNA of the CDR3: TGTGCCAGCAGTGAACAGGTTACTAATGAAAAACTGTTTTTT.

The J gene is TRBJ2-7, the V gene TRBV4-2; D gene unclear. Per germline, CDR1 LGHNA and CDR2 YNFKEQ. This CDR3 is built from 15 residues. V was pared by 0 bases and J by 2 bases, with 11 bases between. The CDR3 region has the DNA TGTGCCAGCAGCCAAGATATGGAGAAAACCTACGAGCAGTACTTC. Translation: CASSQDMEKTYEQYF.

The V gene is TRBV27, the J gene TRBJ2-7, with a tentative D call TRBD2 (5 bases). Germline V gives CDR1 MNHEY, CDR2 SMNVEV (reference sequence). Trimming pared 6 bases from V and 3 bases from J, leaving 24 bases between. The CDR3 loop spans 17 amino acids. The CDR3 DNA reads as TGTGCCAGCAGCCGGGCATTTGGAGGAGAACAACTCTACGAGCAGTACTTC. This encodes CASSRAFGGEQLYEQYF.

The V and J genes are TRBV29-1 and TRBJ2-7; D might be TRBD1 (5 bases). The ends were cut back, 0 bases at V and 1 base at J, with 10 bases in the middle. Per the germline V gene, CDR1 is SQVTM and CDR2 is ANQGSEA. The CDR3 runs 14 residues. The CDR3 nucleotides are TGCAGCGTTGAAGACCACCGACAGTCCTACGAGCAGTACTTC. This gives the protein CSVEDHRQSYEQYF.